The 21 T cell receptor beta chains presented below share a single source sample, sequenced in a study of cytomegalovirus exposure and HLA in healthy donors (dated by TCRdb to about 2017). The library was made by the immunoSEQ multiplex PCR assay. For the multiplex PCR, a mixture combining 60 forward primers for TCR Vbeta segments and 13 reverse primers for TCR Jbeta segments was used. The source is immuneACCESS, and TCRdb retained only in-frame sequences with V and J called. Part of the clones is not carried over; for the studies checked, unresolved V genes explain less than half of this, and the remainder is unexplained. Present in this sample are about 140,000 clones, about 84% of which were seen just once. 2% to 2.5% of the sample goes to the ten largest clones. The sample comprised PBMCs. Every receptor here comes from a man in his fifties or sixties in good health and CMV-seronegative.

CDR3 nucleotide sequence: TGTGCCAGCAGCTCTCGGTGGAGCGGGACCCTGCCTGAGAGGCAGTACTTC. This encodes CASSSRWSGTLPERQYF. The rearrangement uses TRBV5-6 and TRBJ2-7, with 7 nucleotides matching TRBD2. V shed 3 bases and J 9 bases; nucleotides not matched to a gene: 21. The CDR3 length is 17 residues. Germline values: CDR1 SGHDT, CDR2 YYEEEE.

V and J are TRBV5-6 and TRBJ1-6; D is unresolved. Between the trimmed V and J ends, which lost 7 bases and 0 bases, there was a span of 14 bases. This CDR3 has 16 residues. The germline V gene encodes CDR1 SGHDT and CDR2 YYEEEE. The CDR3 sequence: CASAGQLSSYNSPLHF. The CDR3 nucleotides are TGTGCCAGCGCTGGGCAGCTAAGCTCCTATAATTCACCCCTCCACTTT.

This chain uses TRBV5-1 with TRBJ2-7; D is perhaps TRBD2 (6 bases). Looked up from germline, CDR1 is SGHRS and CDR2 is YFSETQ. V was shortened by 0 bases and J by 0 bases, with 10 bases between the two germline ends. CDR3 size: 15 residues. The CDR3 sequence: CASSLDGSGSYEQYF. As DNA, the CDR3 is TGCGCCAGCAGCTTGGACGGTAGCGGCTCCTACGAGCAGTACTTC.

The rearrangement uses TRBV5-5 and TRBJ1-1; TRBD1 is a possible D gene (6 bases). Germline CDR1 and CDR2: SGHKS and YYEKEE (reference sequence). Trimming removed 0 bases at V and 9 bases at J, with 18 bases between. The CDR3 has 15 amino acids. DNA of the CDR3: TGTGCCAGCAGCTTGGTTCTTGGGACACCCGGGAAAGCTTTCTTT. This encodes CASSLVLGTPGKAFF.

The genes are TRBV7-6 and TRBJ2-3; 7 bases agree with TRBD2. The J segment lost 4 bases and the V segment lost 5 bases, leaving 18 bases of the junction unmatched. Germline V CDR1 and CDR2: SGHVS, FNYEAQ. The CDR3 length is 18 residues. CDR3 residues: CASSGRRDYQSSPDTQYF. The CDR3 coding sequence is TGTGCCAGCAGCGGCCGCCGGGACTACCAATCTAGCCCAGATACGCAGTATTTT.

This clone was observed once. This chain joins TRBV27 and TRBJ2-7; 9 nucleotides agree with TRBD1. Germline V lookup: CDR1 MNHEY, CDR2 SMNVEV (reference sequence). Trimming took 5 bases from V and 6 from J; bases not matched to a gene: 8. The CDR3 covers 14 residues. Here the CDR3 DNA reads TGTGCCAGCAGTCCCCGGGACAGGGTTCGCGAGCAGTACTTC. Translating gives CASSPRDRVREQYF.

The chain carries TRBV21-1 and TRBJ1-5. TRBV21-1 is classified as a pseudogene. The CDR3 runs 17 residues. The CDR3, as DNA: TGTGCCAGCAGCAAAAAAAGGGGGGGACGGCGCAATCAGCCCCAGCATTTT. Translated: CASSKKRGGRRNQPQHF.

This clone has a handful of counts. Written as DNA, the CDR3 is TGTGCCAGTAGTAGGGGACAGGGGAATGAAAAACTGTTTTTT. Its protein product is CASSRGQGNEKLFF. The V gene is TRBV19, the J gene TRBJ1-4; 10 bases map to TRBD1. The CDR3 runs 14 residues. Trimming cost V 4 bases and J 5 bases; bases outside gene matches: 1. Per germline, CDR1 LNHDA and CDR2 SQIVND (reference sequence).

The V and J genes are TRBV4-2 and TRBJ2-2; 9 positions match TRBD1. The V segment lost 0 bases and the J segment 4 bases; nucleotides outside the gene matches: 9. CDR3 length: 18 amino acids. Germline CDR1 is LGHNA and CDR2 is YNFKEQ. The CDR3, as DNA: TGTGCCAGCAGCCAAGAGTGGATGGGACAGGGTACCACCGGGGAGCTGTTTTTT. Translation: CASSQEWMGQGTTGELFF.

The chain employs TRBV7-8 and TRBJ2-2; 11 nucleotides match TRBD2. Germline V gives CDR1 SGHVS, CDR2 FQNEAQ. The V gene end was trimmed by 8 bases and the J gene end by 1 base; junction bases not matched to a gene: 12. The CDR3 extends over 18 amino acids. The CDR3 loop reads CASHKGLAGGKNTGELFF. In DNA, the CDR3 is TGTGCCAGCCATAAGGGTCTAGCGGGGGGCAAGAACACCGGGGAGCTGTTTTTT.

The chain couples TRBV15 to TRBJ2-3; D perhaps matches TRBD2 (5 bases). Germline V CDR1 and CDR2: LNHNV, YYDKDF (reference sequence). CDR3 length equals 15 residues. V lost 5 bases and J 2 bases, leaving 14 bases between the germline ends. The CDR3 loop is CATSGGRSLTDTQYF. DNA of the CDR3: TGTGCCACCAGCGGAGGTAGATCACTCACAGATACGCAGTATTTT. The variable domain in full, with the rest retrieved from reference TRBV15 and TRBJ2-3, is DAMVIQNPRYQVTQFGKPVTLSCSQTLNHNVMYWYQQKSSQAPKLLFHYYDKDFNNEADTPDNFQSRRPNTSFCFLDIRSPGLGDTAMYLCATSGGRSLTDTQYFGPGTRLTVL.

The rearrangement links TRBV7-6 to TRBJ2-7; 8 bases align to TRBD2. Germline V gene lookup returns CDR1 SGHVS and CDR2 FNYEAQ. Unmatched junction bases numbered 8, after V lost 1 base and J lost 3 bases. The CDR3 length is 16 residues. The CDR3 protein is CASSLEGRGAVYEQYF. As DNA, the CDR3 is TGTGCCAGCAGCTTAGAAGGGCGGGGGGCGGTCTACGAGCAGTACTTC.

V is TRBV4-1 and J is TRBJ1-5, with D unresolved. The germline CDR1 and CDR2 sequences are MGHRA and YSYEKL. V was pared by 5 bases and J by 3 bases, with 20 bases between. This CDR3 is 17 amino acids long. CDR3: CASSLSTLPSLNQPQHF. The CDR3 region has the DNA TGCGCCAGCAGCTTGTCGACACTGCCAAGCCTCAATCAGCCCCAGCATTTT.

Remarks on this clone: One end of the junction is discordant with germline, which a read error may explain. This rearrangement joins TRBV19 to TRBJ2-1; 8 bases map to TRBD1. CDR3 length: 13 residues. Per the germline V gene, CDR1 is LNHDA and CDR2 is SQIVND (reference sequence). CDR3 amino acids: CASSPGGYSEQFF. DNA of the CDR3: TGTGCCAGTAGTCCAGGGGGCTACAGTGAGCAGTTCTTC.

This clone appeared once. Here the CDR3 DNA reads TGTGCCAGCAGACCCGGACTAGCGGGGGGCCGGAGTGAGCAGTTCTTC. This codes for CASRPGLAGGRSEQFF. The chain recombines TRBV11-3 with TRBJ2-1; TRBD2 matches at 14 bases. The CDR3 runs 16 residues. V shed 6 bases and J 9 bases; nucleotides not matched to a gene: 10. The germline V gene has CDR1 SGHNT and CDR2 YENEEA.

The V and J genes are TRBV20-1 and TRBJ1-1; TRBD1 is a possible D gene (6 bases). The ends were cut back, 6 bases at V and 8 bases at J, with 13 bases in the middle. This CDR3 spans 11 amino acids. Germline V gene sequence: CDR1 DFQATT, CDR2 SNEGSKA (reference sequence). The CDR3 sequence: CSARGGGEAFF. CDR3 sequence (DNA): TGCAGTGCAAGGGGAGGGGGAGAAGCTTTCTTT.

In nucleotides, the CDR3 is TGCAGCGTTTCACCCCCAGGGGCCTACGAGCAGTACTTC. Translating it yields CSVSPPGAYEQYF. V usage is TRBV29-1 and J usage is TRBJ2-7, with a possible D match to TRBD1 (6 bases). The germline gives CDR1 SQVTM, CDR2 ANQGSEA. Trimming removed 5 bases at V and 2 bases at J, with 13 bases between. This CDR3 has 13 amino acids.

The J gene is TRBJ2-1, the V gene TRBV10-2, with 12 bases aligning to TRBD2. The V and J ends lost 6 bases and 3 bases, in that order; junction bases with no gene match: 3. The V gene's germline CDR1 is WSHSY and CDR2 SAAADI. The CDR3 has 15 residues. The CDR3 sequence: CASSQLAGGYNEQFF. The DNA for the CDR3 is TGCGCCAGCAGCCAACTAGCGGGAGGCTACAATGAGCAGTTCTTC.

V gene TRBV5-1 combines with J gene TRBJ1-3; a possible D gene is TRBD1 (5 bases). This CDR3 comprises 14 residues. Trimming cost V 0 bases and J 4 bases, with 8 bases left between them. Germline CDR1 and CDR2: SGHRS and YFSETQ. The CDR3 DNA reads TGCGCCAGCAGCTTGGGTACAGGAGGAAACACCATATATTTT. It translates to CASSLGTGGNTIYF. Full variable domain (missing parts from reference TRBV5-1 and TRBJ1-3): KAGVTQTPRYLIKTRGQQVTLSCSPISGHRSVSWYQQTPGQGLQFLFEYFSETQRNKGNFPGRFSGRQFSNSRSEMNVSTLELGDSALYLCASSLGTGGNTIYFGEGSWLTVV.

The chain couples TRBV29-1 to TRBJ2-7; TRBD1 matches 11 bases. The CDR3 spans 13 residues. V gave up 6 bases and J gave up 3 bases; unmatched junction bases: 4. Germline assignment: CDR1 SQVTM and CDR2 ANQGSEA. The DNA for the CDR3 is TGCAGCGTGGAGGGACAGGGGGGCTACGAGCAGTACTTC. Amino acid sequence: CSVEGQGGYEQYF.

The rearrangement joins TRBV28 to TRBJ1-2, with D tentatively TRBD1 (6 bases). Trimming cost V 7 bases and J 2 bases, with 8 bases left between them. Germline CDR1 reads MDHEN; CDR2 reads SYDVKM. The CDR3 covers 12 residues. CDR3 region: CASNQGNYGYTF. CDR3 in DNA: TGTGCCAGCAACCAGGGGAACTATGGCTACACCTTC.